This passage covers 28 T cell receptor beta chains from one sample sequenced in a study of Graves' ophthalmopathy and Graves' hyperthyroidism. RNA transcripts served as template for amplifying TCR beta CDR3 sequences. An initial RT-PCR round employing HTBI primers preceded a second-round multiplex PCR. TCRdb redid the calling of the multiplex PCR reads with MiXCR, one entry per CDR3 protein. The sample records over a million distinct CDR3 sequences, roughly two fifths being singletons. Specimen: peripheral blood or thyroid tissue (not recorded which). Receptors were obtained from an adult man with Graves' hyperthyroidism.

The V call is TRBV9, the J call TRBJ1-2, with D tentatively TRBD1 (6 bases). CDR3 size: 16 residues. V lost 4 bases and J 1 base, leaving 17 bases between the germline ends. Per the germline V gene, CDR1 is SGDLS and CDR2 is YYNGEE. The CDR3 DNA reads as TGTGCCAGCAGCCGTGCAGGGGACGGGCTTAACTATGGCTACACCTTC. Residues: CASSRAGDGLNYGYTF.

This chain joins TRBV7-2 and TRBJ2-3, with 7 bases that match TRBD1. The J call is uncertain, as TRBJ1-5 better fits the DNA end. The germline gives CDR1 SGHTA, CDR2 FQGNSA. This CDR3 is 11 amino acids long. The CDR3 bases are TGTGCCAGCAGCTTAGCGGACAGGCAGCATTTT. Protein: CASSLADRQHF.

This clonotype occurred many times. This chain uses TRBV5-1 with TRBJ1-4, with no clear D. CDR3 length: 14 amino acids. Trimming removed 0 bases at V and 10 bases at J, with 13 bases between. CDR1 and CDR2 from the germline V gene are SGHRS and YFSETQ. Here the CDR3 reads CASSLGLEIGKLFF. The CDR3 coding sequence is TGCGCCAGCAGCTTGGGACTGGAGATTGGAAAACTGTTTTTT.

The genes are TRBV6-5 and TRBJ2-5; TRBD1 agrees at 7 bases. This CDR3 is 14 amino acids long. Per the germline V gene, CDR1 is MNHEY and CDR2 is SVGAGI. J lost 5 bases, V lost 6 bases, and 9 bases had no gene match. CDR3 DNA: TGTGCCAGCAGCCCACAGGGGCCTCGGGAGACCCAGTACTTC. Translating it yields CASSPQGPRETQYF.

This clonotype was seen many times. The gene calls are TRBV24-1 and TRBJ1-2, with a weak D call TRBD1 (6 bases). The CDR3 length is 14 residues. Deletions cut 1 base from V and 7 bases from J, with 12 bases between. Germline CDR1 is KGHDR and CDR2 is SFDVKD. Written as DNA, the CDR3 is TGTGCCACCAGTGATTTTCGGGGGGGCTCTGGCTACACCTTC. The encoded protein is CATSDFRGGSGYTF.

The V call is TRBV4-2, the J call TRBJ1-5; possible D gene TRBD1, 6 bases. The ends were cut back, 0 bases at V and 6 bases at J, with 12 bases in the middle. Germline V gives CDR1 LGHNA, CDR2 YNFKEQ. This CDR3 is 15 amino acids long. Written as DNA, the CDR3 is TGTGCCAGCAGCCAAGATAGGGGGATTGGTCAGCCCCAGCATTTT. Its translation: CASSQDRGIGQPQHF.

Comments on this clonotype: The junction and the germline gene differ at one end; a read error may be behind it. The V call is TRBV4-3, the J call TRBJ2-1, with D perhaps TRBD2 (6 bases). Per germline, CDR1 LGHNA and CDR2 YSLEER. The CDR3 is made up of 14 amino acids. The DNA for the CDR3 is TGCGCCAGCGGCCAAGAACTAGCTTCCGATGAGCAGTTCTTC. Its translation is CASGQELASDEQFF.

The chain carries TRBV20-1 and TRBJ2-5, with D hard to call. Germline lookup yields CDR1 DFQATT and CDR2 SNEGSKA (reference sequence). This CDR3 comprises 13 residues. Trimming removed 0 bases at V and 7 bases at J, with 12 bases between. CDR3 nucleotides: TGCAGTGCTAGAGACTTCTGGCCCGTGACCCAGTACTTC. Its protein product is CSARDFWPVTQYF.

This clonotype has at least ten counts. The chain is built from TRBV7-8 and TRBJ2-7; 10 bases are a match to TRBD2. Per the germline V gene, CDR1 is SGHVS and CDR2 is FQNEAQ. This CDR3 has 15 residues. V was pared by 1 base and J by 3 bases, with 3 bases of the junction left unmatched. The CDR3 region has the DNA TGTGCCAGCAGCTTAGGGGTAGCGGGGGGCTACGAGCAGTACTTC. Amino acids: CASSLGVAGGYEQYF. Looking up the rest from reference TRBV7-8 and TRBJ2-7 gives the full variable domain: GAGVSQSPRYKVAKRGQDVALRCDPISGHVSLFWYQQALGQGPEFLTYFQNEAQLDKSGLPSDRFFAERPEGSVSTLKIQRTQQEDSAVYLCASSLGVAGGYEQYFGPGTRLTVT.

A note on this clonotype: Possible read error: a much larger clone is one base away. The V call is TRBV7-2, the J call TRBJ2-5; 7 bases align to TRBD2. CDR1 is SGHTA and CDR2 is FQGNSA in the germline V gene. The CDR3 sequence is 16 residues long. The V segment lost 5 bases and the J segment 2 bases; nucleotides outside the gene matches: 11. CDR3 nucleotides: TGTGCCAGCAGCACCCGACGCGGGGGACGGCAAGAGACCCAGTACTTC. Protein sequence: CASSTRRGGRQETQYF.

In its sample, this clonotype was seen a few times. The chain combines TRBV20-1 with TRBJ2-3; the match to TRBD2 covers 12 bases. Looked up from germline, CDR1 is DFQATT and CDR2 is SNEGSKA (reference sequence). This CDR3 region has 20 residues. J was trimmed by 0 bases and V by 1 base; bases with no gene match: 14. CDR3 loop: CSARAHYLAGGAPSTDTQYF. The CDR3 nucleotides read TGCAGTGCTAGAGCCCACTATCTAGCGGGGGGGGCTCCTAGCACAGATACGCAGTATTTT.

A few counts support this clonotype. The rearrangement joins TRBV4-1 to TRBJ1-2; possibly TRBD1 for D (5 bases). The CDR3 contains 16 residues. Germline V gene data show CDR1 as MGHRA and CDR2 as YSYEKL. V was trimmed by 0 bases and J by 0 bases, leaving 11 bases between them. The CDR3 coding sequence is TGCGCCAGCAGCCAAGATGTAGGGACTTCTAACTATGGCTACACCTTC. Translating it yields CASSQDVGTSNYGYTF.

This clonotype was seen ten or more times. The chain couples TRBV20-1 to TRBJ1-1; D possibly corresponds to TRBD1 (5 bases). Trimming took off 4 bases at V and 0 bases at J, with 12 bases between the two ends. This CDR3 is 14 amino acids long. In germline, CDR1 is DFQATT, CDR2 SNEGSKA (reference sequence). CDR3 amino acids: CSANEGAMNTEAFF. As DNA, the CDR3 is TGCAGTGCTAACGAAGGGGCGATGAACACTGAAGCTTTCTTT.

This clonotype was seen a few times. The chain carries TRBV4-1 and TRBJ1-1; a weak D match, TRBD1 (5 bases). The V end lost 4 bases, the J end lost 3 bases, and 9 bases lay between the germline ends. The germline CDR1 and CDR2 sequences are MGHRA and YSYEKL. The CDR3 has 13 residues. This CDR3 reads CASSRGVDTEAFF. The CDR3 coding sequence is TGCGCCAGCAGCCGGGGGGTCGACACTGAAGCTTTCTTT.

Of note for this clonotype: One junction end disagrees with the germline gene, perhaps due to a read error. The V gene is TRBV25-1, the J gene TRBJ1-6; TRBD1 might be the D (5 bases). Germline CDR1 is MGHDK and CDR2 is SYGVNS. There are 15 residues in the CDR3. The CDR3 DNA reads as TGTGCCAGCTCAATCCGGGACCGGGTTAGATCACCCCCCCACTTT. It specifies CASSIRDRVRSPPHF.

This sequence joins TRBV2 and TRBJ2-7, with TRBD2 as a possible D gene (5 bases). Germline V gene lookup returns CDR1 SNHLY and CDR2 FYNNEI. V was cut by 6 bases and J by 5 bases, with 11 bases left in between. The CDR3 is 12 amino acids. The DNA for the CDR3 is TGTGCCAGCAGCCGAAATAGCGACGAGCAGTACTTC. It is translated as CASSRNSDEQYF.

This chain connects TRBV29-1 to TRBJ1-5, with 7 bases identical to TRBD1. CDR3 length: 16 residues. Germline V gives CDR1 SQVTM, CDR2 ANQGSEA. Losses at the gene ends were 7 bases for V and 2 bases for J; bases not matched to a gene: 14. The chain's CDR3 is CSAGGAGGSGNQPQHF. CDR3 nucleotide sequence: TGCAGCGCTGGTGGGGCAGGGGGTTCGGGCAATCAGCCCCAGCATTTT.

The V gene is TRBV12-3 or TRBV12-4, the J gene TRBJ2-7, with D perhaps TRBD1 or TRBD2 (7 bases each). V was clipped by 4 bases and J by 2 bases, with 15 bases between them. This CDR3 is built from 15 residues. CDR3 bases: TGTGCCAGCAGTTCCCCGACAGGGAGGGCCTACGAGCAGTACTTC. Translating gives CASSSPTGRAYEQYF.

The rearrangement uses TRBV11-2 and TRBJ1-1; D call uncertain. Trimming shortened V by 4 bases and J by 0 bases, and 9 bases separated the two germline ends. The CDR3 runs to 14 residues. In germline, CDR1 is SGHAT, CDR2 FQNNGV. This CDR3 reads CASSSRVVNTEAFF. The CDR3 DNA reads as TGTGCCAGCAGCTCACGGGTTGTGAACACTGAAGCTTTCTTT.

CDR3 nucleotides: TGTGCCAGCAGGCCGACTAGCGGGCTGAGGGAGACCCAGTACTTC. This encodes CASRPTSGLRETQYF. V and J are TRBV7-2 and TRBJ2-5, with TRBD2 matching over 10 bases. Losses at the gene ends were 6 bases for V and 5 bases for J; bases not matched to a gene: 9. The CDR3 consists of 15 residues. Germline V CDR1 and CDR2: SGHTA, FQGNSA.

Only a few counts were recorded for this clonotype. The chain couples TRBV7-6 to TRBJ1-5; D remains ambiguous. The CDR3 extends over 15 amino acids. With 6 bases removed from V and 2 bases from J, the gap between germline ends came to 14 bases. Germline CDR1 is SGHVS and CDR2 is FNYEAQ. This CDR3 reads CASRGAGEGNQPQHF. The CDR3 bases are TGTGCCAGCAGGGGAGCGGGAGAGGGCAATCAGCCCCAGCATTTT. Full variable domain (remainder filled in from reference TRBV7-6 and TRBJ1-5): GAGVSQSPRYKVTKRGQDVALRCDPISGHVSLYWYRQALGQGPEFLTYFNYEAQQDKSGLPNDRFSAERPEGSISTLTIQRTEQRDSAMYRCASRGAGEGNQPQHFGDGTRLSIL.

About this clonotype: One junction end disagrees with the germline gene, perhaps due to a read error. The J gene is TRBJ2-5, the V gene TRBV15; 8 bases line up with TRBD1. CDR1 is LNHNV and CDR2 is YYDKDF in the germline V gene (reference sequence). The CDR3 sequence is 16 residues long. Here the CDR3 DNA reads TGTGCCAGCAGCACGGGACAGGCTGTTCTCCAAGAGACCCAGTACTTC. Translated: CASSTGQAVLQETQYF.

A few counts support this clonotype. The V and J genes are TRBV6-1 and TRBJ2-7; no definite D call. Trimming removed 4 bases from V and 6 bases from J, with 10 bases in between. The length of the CDR3 is 12 residues. Looked up from germline, CDR1 is MNHNS and CDR2 is SASEGT. This chain's CDR3 is CASSVNGPEQYF. In DNA form, the CDR3 reads TGTGCCAGCAGTGTCAACGGTCCCGAGCAGTACTTC.

This clonotype has just a few counts. CDR3 DNA: TGTGCCAGCAGCCCACTAACCGGGACAGGAAACACCATATATTTT. Translating it yields CASSPLTGTGNTIYF. The V call is TRBV7-2, the J call TRBJ1-3; TRBD1 is a possible D gene (6 bases). V dropped 5 bases and J dropped 4 bases, with 15 bases sitting between them. CDR3 length: 15 residues. CDR1 and CDR2 from the germline V gene are SGHTA and FQGNSA. The full variable domain, with the rest looked up from reference TRBV7-2 and TRBJ1-3, is GAGVSQSPSNKVTEKGKDVELRCDPISGHTALYWYRQSLGQGLEFLIYFQGNSAPDKSGLPSDRFSAERTGGSVSTLTIQRTQQEDSAVYLCASSPLTGTGNTIYFGEGSWLTVV.

This clonotype has a handful of counts. V is TRBV4-2 and J is TRBJ2-7; TRBD2 is a possible D gene (5 bases). Germline assignment: CDR1 LGHNA and CDR2 YNFKEQ. The V end was cut by 2 bases, the J end by 4 bases, with 12 bases between. The CDR3 runs 14 residues. CDR3 DNA sequence: TGTGCCAGCAGCCAAACAACCTCGGGGTACGAGCAGTACTTC. Translated, it gives CASSQTTSGYEQYF.

The sample holds a few counts of this clonotype. J is TRBJ2-7 and V is TRBV4-1, with 11 nucleotides matching TRBD2. The ends lost 4 bases at V and 2 bases at J; junction bases unmatched: 4. CDR3 size: 15 residues. Germline V gives CDR1 MGHRA, CDR2 YSYEKL. The CDR3 sequence: CASSPLAGVTYEQYF. The DNA for the CDR3 is TGCGCCAGCAGCCCACTAGCGGGAGTTACCTACGAGCAGTACTTC.

The genes are TRBV24-1 and TRBJ1-1; 8 nucleotides agree with TRBD1. CDR3 length: 14 amino acids. J was trimmed by 3 bases and V by 9 bases; bases with no gene match: 8. Per germline, CDR1 KGHDR and CDR2 SFDVKD. Written as DNA, the CDR3 is TGTGCCACCGAGGGGGGGACAGGTGACACTGAAGCTTTCTTT. Protein: CATEGGTGDTEAFF.

The CDR3 sequence: CSARGGQGAVEAFF. CDR3 nucleotide sequence: TGCAGTGCTAGAGGGGGGCAGGGCGCAGTTGAAGCTTTCTTT. The chain employs TRBV20-1 and TRBJ1-1; the D gene is possibly TRBD1 (6 bases). The CDR3 totals 14 residues. Trimming removed 1 base from V and 7 bases from J, with 16 bases in between. From germline, CDR1 is DFQATT and CDR2 SNEGSKA (reference sequence).